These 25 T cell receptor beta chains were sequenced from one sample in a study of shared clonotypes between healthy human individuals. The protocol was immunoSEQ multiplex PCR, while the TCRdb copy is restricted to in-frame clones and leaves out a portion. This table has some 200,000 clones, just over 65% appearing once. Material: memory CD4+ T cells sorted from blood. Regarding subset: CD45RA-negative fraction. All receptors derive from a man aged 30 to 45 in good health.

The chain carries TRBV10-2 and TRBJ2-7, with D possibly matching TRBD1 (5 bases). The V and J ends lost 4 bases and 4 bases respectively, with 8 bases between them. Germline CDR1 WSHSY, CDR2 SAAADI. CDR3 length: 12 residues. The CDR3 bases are TGCGCCAGCAGTGCGACAGAATACGAGCAGTACTTC. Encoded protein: CASSATEYEQYF.

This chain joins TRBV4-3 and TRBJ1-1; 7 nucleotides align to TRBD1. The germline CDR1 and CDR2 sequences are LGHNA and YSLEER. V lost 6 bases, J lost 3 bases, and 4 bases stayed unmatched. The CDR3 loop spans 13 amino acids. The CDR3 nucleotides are TGCGCCAGCAGAAAGGGGGCGTACACTGAAGCTTTCTTT. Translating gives CASRKGAYTEAFF.

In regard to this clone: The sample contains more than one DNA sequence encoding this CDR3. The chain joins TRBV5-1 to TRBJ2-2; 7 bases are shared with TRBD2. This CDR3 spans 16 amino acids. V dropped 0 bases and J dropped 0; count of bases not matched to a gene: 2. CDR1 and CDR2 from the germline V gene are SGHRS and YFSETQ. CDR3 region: CASSLGGRTNTGELFF. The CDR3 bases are TGCGCCAGCAGCTTGGGCGGGAGAACGAACACCGGGGAGCTGTTTTTT. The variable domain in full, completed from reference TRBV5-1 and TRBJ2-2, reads KAGVTQTPRYLIKTRGQQVTLSCSPISGHRSVSWYQQTPGQGLQFLFEYFSETQRNKGNFPGRFSGRQFSNSRSEMNVSTLELGDSALYLCASSLGGRTNTGELFFGEGSRLTVL.

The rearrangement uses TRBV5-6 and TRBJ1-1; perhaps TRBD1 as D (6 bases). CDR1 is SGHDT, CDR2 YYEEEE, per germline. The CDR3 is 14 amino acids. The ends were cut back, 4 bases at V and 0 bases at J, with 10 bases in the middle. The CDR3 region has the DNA TGTGCCAGCAGCCGGACAGACTTGAACACTGAAGCTTTCTTT. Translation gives CASSRTDLNTEAFF.

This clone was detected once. The CDR3 protein is CASSLYGFSYNEQFF. The CDR3 DNA sequence: TGTGCCAGCAGTTTATACGGGTTCTCCTACAATGAGCAGTTCTTC. V usage is TRBV27 and J usage is TRBJ2-1, with D uncertain. Trimming took 1 base from V and 0 from J, leaving 7 bases between them. The length of the CDR3 is 15 residues. CDR1 is MNHEY, CDR2 SMNVEV, per germline (reference sequence).

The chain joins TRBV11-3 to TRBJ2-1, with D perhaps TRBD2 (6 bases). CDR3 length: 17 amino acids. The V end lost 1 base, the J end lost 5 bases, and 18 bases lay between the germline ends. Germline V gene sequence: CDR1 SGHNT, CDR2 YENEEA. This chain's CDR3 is CASSLGIFDGGNNEQFF. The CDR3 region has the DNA TGTGCCAGCAGCTTAGGCATCTTCGACGGGGGTAACAATGAGCAGTTCTTC.

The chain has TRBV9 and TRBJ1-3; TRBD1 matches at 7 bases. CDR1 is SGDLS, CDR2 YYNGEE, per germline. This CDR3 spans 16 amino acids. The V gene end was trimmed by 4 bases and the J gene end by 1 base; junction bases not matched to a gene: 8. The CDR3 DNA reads TGTGCCAGCAGCCCCCGGACAGGTCATTCTGGAAACACCATATATTTT. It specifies CASSPRTGHSGNTIYF.

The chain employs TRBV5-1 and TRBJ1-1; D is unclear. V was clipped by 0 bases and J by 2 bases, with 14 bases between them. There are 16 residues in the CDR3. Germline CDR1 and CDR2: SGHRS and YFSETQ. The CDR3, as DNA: TGCGCCAGCAGCTTGGACATCATTCGGGTAAACACTGAAGCTTTCTTT. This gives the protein CASSLDIIRVNTEAFF.

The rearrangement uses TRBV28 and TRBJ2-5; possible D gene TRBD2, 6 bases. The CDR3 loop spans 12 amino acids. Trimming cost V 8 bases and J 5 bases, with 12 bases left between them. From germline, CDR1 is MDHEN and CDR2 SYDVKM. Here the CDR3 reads CASGSGRETQYF. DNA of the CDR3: TGTGCCAGCGGGTCAGGGAGGGAGACCCAGTACTTC.

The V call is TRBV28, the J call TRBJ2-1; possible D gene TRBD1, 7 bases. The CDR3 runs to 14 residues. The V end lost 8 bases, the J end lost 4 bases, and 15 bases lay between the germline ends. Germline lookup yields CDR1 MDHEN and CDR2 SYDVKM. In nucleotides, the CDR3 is TGTGCCAGCGGGGGGACAGCCCTGTACAATGAGCAGTTCTTC. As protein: CASGGTALYNEQFF.

CDR3 coding DNA: TGTGCCAGCCAAGACAGTCATAGCAATCAGCCCCAGCATTTT. This encodes CASQDSHSNQPQHF. The rearrangement links TRBV6-6 to TRBJ1-5, with D possibly being TRBD1 (5 bases). This CDR3 region has 14 residues. Germline V gene data show CDR1 as MNHNY and CDR2 as SVGAGI (reference sequence). Trimming removed 8 bases from V and 0 bases from J, with 11 bases in between.

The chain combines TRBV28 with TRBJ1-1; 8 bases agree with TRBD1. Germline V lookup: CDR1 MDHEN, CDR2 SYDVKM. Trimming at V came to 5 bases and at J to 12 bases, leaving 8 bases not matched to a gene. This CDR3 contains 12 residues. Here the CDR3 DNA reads TGTGCCAGCAGTGTACAGGGGGTTTATTCTTTCTTT. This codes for CASSVQGVYSFF.

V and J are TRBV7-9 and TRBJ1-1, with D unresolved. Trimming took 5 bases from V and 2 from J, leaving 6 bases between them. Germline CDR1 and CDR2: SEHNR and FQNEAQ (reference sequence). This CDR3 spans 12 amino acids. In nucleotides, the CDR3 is TGTGCCAGCAGCCTCGTAAACACTGAAGCTTTCTTT. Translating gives CASSLVNTEAFF.

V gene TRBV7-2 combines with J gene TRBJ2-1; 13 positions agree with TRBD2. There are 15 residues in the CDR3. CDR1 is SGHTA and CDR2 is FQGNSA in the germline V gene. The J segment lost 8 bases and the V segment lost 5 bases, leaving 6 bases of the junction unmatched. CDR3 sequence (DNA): TGTGCCAGCAGCCGGACTAGCGGGAGTATTTATGAGCAGTTCTTC. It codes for CASSRTSGSIYEQFF.

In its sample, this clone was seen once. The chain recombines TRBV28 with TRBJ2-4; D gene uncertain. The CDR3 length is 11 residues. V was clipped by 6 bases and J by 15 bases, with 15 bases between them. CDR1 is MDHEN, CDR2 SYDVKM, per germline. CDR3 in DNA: TGTGCCAGCAGCGACGTGGGTGGTTGGTACTTC. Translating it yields CASSDVGGWYF.

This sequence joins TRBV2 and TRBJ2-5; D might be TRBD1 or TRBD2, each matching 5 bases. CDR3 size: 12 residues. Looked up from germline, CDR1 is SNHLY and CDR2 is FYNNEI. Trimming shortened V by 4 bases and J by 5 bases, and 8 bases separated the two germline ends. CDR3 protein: CASSGEGETQYF. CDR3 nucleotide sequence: TGTGCCAGCAGTGGAGAGGGGGAGACCCAGTACTTC. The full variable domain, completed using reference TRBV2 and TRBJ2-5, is EPEVTQTPSHQVTQMGQEVILRCVPISNHLYFYWYRQILGQKVEFLVSFYNNEISEKSEIFDDQFSVERPDGSNFTLKIRSTKLEDSAMYFCASSGEGETQYFGPGTRLLVL.

CDR3 residues: CASRGLAGVNIQYF. The CDR3 DNA reads TGTGCCAGCAGGGGACTAGCGGGAGTAAACATTCAGTACTTC. The chain has TRBV2 and TRBJ2-4; 14 nucleotides align to TRBD2. The CDR3 is made up of 14 amino acids. Germline values: CDR1 SNHLY, CDR2 FYNNEI. The ends lost 6 bases at V and 6 bases at J; junction bases unmatched: 1.

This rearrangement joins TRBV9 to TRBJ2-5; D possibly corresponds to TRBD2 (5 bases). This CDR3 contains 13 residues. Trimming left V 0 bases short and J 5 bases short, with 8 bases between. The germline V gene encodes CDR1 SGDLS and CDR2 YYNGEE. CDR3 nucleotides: TGTGCCAGCAGCGTAGACGGACTGGAGACCCAGTACTTC. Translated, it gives CASSVDGLETQYF. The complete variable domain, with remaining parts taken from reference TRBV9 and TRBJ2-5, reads DSGVTQTPKHLITATGQRVTLRCSPRSGDLSVYWYQQSLDQGLQFLIQYYNGEERAKGNILERFSAQQFPDLHSELNLSSLELGDSALYFCASSVDGLETQYFGPGTRLLVL.

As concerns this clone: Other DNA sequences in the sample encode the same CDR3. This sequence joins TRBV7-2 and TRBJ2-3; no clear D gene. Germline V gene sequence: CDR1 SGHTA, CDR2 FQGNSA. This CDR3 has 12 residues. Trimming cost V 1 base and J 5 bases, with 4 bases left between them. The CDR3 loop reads CASSLGRDTQYF. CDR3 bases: TGTGCCAGCAGCTTAGGGCGAGATACGCAGTATTTT.

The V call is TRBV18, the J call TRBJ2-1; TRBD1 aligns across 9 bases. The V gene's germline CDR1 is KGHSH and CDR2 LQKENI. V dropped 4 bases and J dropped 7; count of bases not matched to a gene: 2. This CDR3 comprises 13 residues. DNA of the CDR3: TGTGCCAGCTCACGGGACAGGGAGAATGAGCAGTTCTTC. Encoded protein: CASSRDRENEQFF.

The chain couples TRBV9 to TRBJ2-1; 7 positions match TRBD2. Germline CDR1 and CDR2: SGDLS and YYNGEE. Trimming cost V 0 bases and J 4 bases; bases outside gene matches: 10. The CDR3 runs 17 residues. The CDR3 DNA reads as TGTGCCAGCAGCGTAGATGGGGCGACTAGCAGATACAATGAGCAGTTCTTC. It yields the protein CASSVDGATSRYNEQFF.

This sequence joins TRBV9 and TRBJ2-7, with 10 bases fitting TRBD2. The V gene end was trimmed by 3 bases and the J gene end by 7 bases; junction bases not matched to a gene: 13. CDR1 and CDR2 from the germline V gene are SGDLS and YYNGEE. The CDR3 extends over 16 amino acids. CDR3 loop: CASSASYSGRTEEQYF. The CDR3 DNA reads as TGTGCCAGCAGCGCGTCTTATAGCGGGAGGACGGAAGAGCAGTACTTC.

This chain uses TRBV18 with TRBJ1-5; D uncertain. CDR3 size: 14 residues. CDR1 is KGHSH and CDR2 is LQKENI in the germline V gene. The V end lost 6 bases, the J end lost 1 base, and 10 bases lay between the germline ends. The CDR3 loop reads CASSGPDSNQPQHF. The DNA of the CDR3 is TGTGCCAGCTCGGGTCCGGACAGCAATCAGCCCCAGCATTTT.

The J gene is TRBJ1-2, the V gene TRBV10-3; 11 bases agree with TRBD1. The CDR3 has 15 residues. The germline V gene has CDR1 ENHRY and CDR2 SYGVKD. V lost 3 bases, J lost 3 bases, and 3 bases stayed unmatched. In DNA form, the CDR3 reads TGTGCCATCAGTGATGGACAGGGGGCCTACTATGGCTACACCTTC. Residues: CAISDGQGAYYGYTF.

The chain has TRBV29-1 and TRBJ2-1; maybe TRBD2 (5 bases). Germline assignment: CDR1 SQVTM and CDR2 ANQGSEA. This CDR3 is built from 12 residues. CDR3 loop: CIVVASHNEQFF. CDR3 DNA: TGCATCGTAGTGGCTAGCCACAATGAGCAGTTCTTC.